The 3 T cell receptor beta chains reported below all come from one sample, sequenced in a study of OX40 agonist ivuxolimab in advanced cancers. TCRdb's copy holds only in-frame clones and misses some; the assay was immunoSEQ multiplex PCR. Among around 25,000 clones listed, 80% to 85% were seen once. Sequencing was performed on CD4+ or CD8+ T cells sorted from blood, taken in a trial of the OX40 agonist ivuxolimab. The receptors were gathered from an adult with an advanced solid tumor such as melanoma, head and neck, liver or kidney cancer.

The V and J genes are TRBV6-5 and TRBJ2-5, with 7 bases fitting TRBD2. CDR1 and CDR2 (germline): MNHEY, SVGAGI. This CDR3 spans 11 amino acids. V dropped 4 bases and J dropped 10; count of bases not matched to a gene: 3. CDR3 coding DNA: TGTGCCAGCAGTTCCTCGGGGGGCCAGTACTTC. Translated, it gives CASSSSGGQYF.

The chain joins TRBV4-1 to TRBJ2-7, with D unclear. Per the germline V gene, CDR1 is MGHRA and CDR2 is YSYEKL. The germline V and J ends were trimmed by 4 bases and 0 bases, with 16 bases remaining between them. The CDR3 covers 16 residues. Here the CDR3 reads CASSPGAGRTSYEQYF. The CDR3 DNA reads as TGCGCCAGCAGCCCCGGAGCAGGACGGACCTCCTACGAGCAGTACTTC.

This sequence joins TRBV27 and TRBJ2-7, with D perhaps assigned TRBD1 or TRBD2 (6 bases each). V was cut by 5 bases and J by 2 bases, with 10 bases left in between. The CDR3 length is 13 residues. Germline CDR1 is MNHEY and CDR2 is SMNVEV (reference sequence). The CDR3 sequence is CASSRGTTYEQYF. CDR3 DNA: TGTGCCAGCAGTCGGGGGACAACCTACGAGCAGTACTTC.